The TCR beta chain under discussion was sequenced for a study of blood T cell repertoires in COVID-19. The wider study: Whether acute or convalescent, the COVID-19 samples came from the United States, Italy and Spain. The cDNA or gDNA used as material had been derived from T cells, B-cell-depleted T cells, or PBMCs.

This clone has a handful of counts. Under the authors' procedure: From reference gene primer amplification, estimates of nucleated cell counts were derived. Method: immunoSEQ multiplex PCR; TCRdb's copy keeps in-frame clones and lacks some. V, J and clone size reflect that table, while D and trimming were determined from the DNA. The sample shows under 250,000 clones, roughly 80% of them seen only once. Sequenced sample: peripheral blood. The receptor was isolated from a woman older than 75 with acute or convalescent COVID-19.

The CDR3 DNA reads as TGTGCCAGCAGCGCCCAGGTACAGGGTTCTCTTAACTATGGCTACACCTTC. Encoded protein: CASSAQVQGSLNYGYTF. The gene calls are TRBV7-9 and TRBJ1-2, with D possibly being TRBD1 (6 bases). CDR1 SEHNR and CDR2 FQNEAQ come from the germline V gene (reference sequence). The CDR3 is 17 residues long. Trimming took 5 bases from V and 1 from J, leaving 20 bases between them.